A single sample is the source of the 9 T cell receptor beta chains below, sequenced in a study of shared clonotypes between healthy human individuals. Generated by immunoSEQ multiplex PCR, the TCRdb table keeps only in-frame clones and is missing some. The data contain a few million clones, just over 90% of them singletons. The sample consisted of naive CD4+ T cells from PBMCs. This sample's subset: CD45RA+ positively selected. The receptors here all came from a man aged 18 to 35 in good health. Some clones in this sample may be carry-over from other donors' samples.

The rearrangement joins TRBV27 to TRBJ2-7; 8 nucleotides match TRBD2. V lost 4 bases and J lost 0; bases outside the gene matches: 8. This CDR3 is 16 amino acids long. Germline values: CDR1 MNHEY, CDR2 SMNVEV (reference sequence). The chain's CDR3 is CASSSNLAGSSYEQYF. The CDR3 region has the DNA TGTGCCAGCAGTTCAAACCTAGCGGGCAGCTCCTACGAGCAGTACTTC.

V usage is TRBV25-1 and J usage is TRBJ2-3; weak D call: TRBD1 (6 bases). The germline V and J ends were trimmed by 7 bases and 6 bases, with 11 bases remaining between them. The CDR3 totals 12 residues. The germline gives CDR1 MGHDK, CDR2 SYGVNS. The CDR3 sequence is CASNKGVDTQYF. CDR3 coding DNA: TGTGCCAGCAATAAGGGGGTTGATACGCAGTATTTT.

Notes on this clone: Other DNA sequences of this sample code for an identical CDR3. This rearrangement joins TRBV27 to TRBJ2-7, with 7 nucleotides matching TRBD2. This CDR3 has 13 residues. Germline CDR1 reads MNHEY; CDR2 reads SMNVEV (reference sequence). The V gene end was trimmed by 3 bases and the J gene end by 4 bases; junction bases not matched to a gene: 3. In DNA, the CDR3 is TGTGCCAGCAGTTTGGGGGGGACTTACGAGCAGTACTTC. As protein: CASSLGGTYEQYF.

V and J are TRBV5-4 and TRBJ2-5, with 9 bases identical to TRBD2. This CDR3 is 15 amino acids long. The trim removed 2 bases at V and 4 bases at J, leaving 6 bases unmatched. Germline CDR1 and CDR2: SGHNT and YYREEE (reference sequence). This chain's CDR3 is CASSFLAGDVETQYF. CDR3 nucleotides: TGTGCCAGCAGCTTCTTAGCGGGAGATGTAGAGACCCAGTACTTC.

CDR3 region: CASSQDISPTSYEQYF. CDR3 DNA sequence: TGCGCCAGCAGCCAAGATATTTCTCCTACCTCCTACGAGCAGTACTTC. This chain joins TRBV4-1 and TRBJ2-7; D is undetermined. Trimming shortened V by 0 bases and J by 0 bases, and 12 bases separated the two germline ends. This CDR3 is 16 amino acids long. Germline lookup yields CDR1 MGHRA and CDR2 YSYEKL.

The CDR3: CASSPGTSFLYTF. The CDR3 DNA is TGTGCCAGCAGTCCCGGGACATCCTTCCTCTACACCTTC. The V call is TRBV6-5, the J call TRBJ1-2; weak D call: TRBD1 (6 bases). Germline values: CDR1 MNHEY, CDR2 SVGAGI. The ends were cut back, 5 bases at V and 10 bases at J, with 17 bases in the middle. The CDR3 runs to 13 residues.

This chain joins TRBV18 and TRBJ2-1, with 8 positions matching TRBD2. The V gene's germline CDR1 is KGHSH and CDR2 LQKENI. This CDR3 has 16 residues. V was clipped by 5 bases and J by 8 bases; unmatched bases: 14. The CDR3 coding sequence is TGTGCCAGCTCATCCCGAGCGGGAGCGCCGGTTGATGAGCAGTTCTTC. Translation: CASSSRAGAPVDEQFF.

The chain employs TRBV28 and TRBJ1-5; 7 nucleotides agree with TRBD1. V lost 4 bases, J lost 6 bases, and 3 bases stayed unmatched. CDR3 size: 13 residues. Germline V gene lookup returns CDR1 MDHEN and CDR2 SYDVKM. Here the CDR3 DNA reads TGTGCCAGCAGTTCCCGACAGGGTCAGCCCCAGCATTTT. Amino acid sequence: CASSSRQGQPQHF.

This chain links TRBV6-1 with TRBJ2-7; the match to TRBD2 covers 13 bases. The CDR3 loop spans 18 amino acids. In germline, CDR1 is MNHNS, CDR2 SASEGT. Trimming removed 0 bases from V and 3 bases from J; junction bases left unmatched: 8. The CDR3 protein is CASSEALTSGREYYEQYF. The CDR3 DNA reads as TGTGCCAGCAGTGAAGCGCTAACTAGCGGGAGGGAATACTACGAGCAGTACTTC.